A single T cell receptor beta chain is shown here with its context. Its antigen is unidentified. CD8 cells regarded as naive lacked CD45RO, were positively chosen for CCR7, and omitted terminally differentiated effector memory CD45RA+ cells. Only in-frame clones appear in the TCRdb table, and some are missing; sequencing was by immunoSEQ multiplex PCR. The sample gives roughly 550,000 clones, roughly 96% of which show up once; about 0.11% is in the top ten. These data come from a study of shared clonotypes between healthy human individuals. Findings of the study overall: Relative to their counterparts shared across all four donors, non-shared clonotypes exhibited diminished generation probabilities.

Trimming took 3 bases from V and 4 from J; bases not matched to a gene: 9. The CDR3 runs 15 residues. The germline V gene encodes CDR1 SQVTM and CDR2 ANQGSEA. The sequenced sample was naive CD8+ T cells sorted from blood. The chain joins TRBV29-1 to TRBJ2-5; 9 bases are shared with TRBD1. This TCR came from a woman in her thirties in good health. The CDR3 DNA follows: TGCAGCGTTGATCCCGGGACAGGGATGAGAGAGACCCAGTACTTC. Translated, it gives CSVDPGTGMRETQYF.